This section outlines one T cell receptor (beta chain) sequence together with its context. What it binds is not known. Germline CDR1 LNHDA, CDR2 SQIVND (reference sequence). The CDR3 totals 13 residues. These data originate in a study of monozygotic twins with inflammatory bowel disease. General study points: The authors note that differing immunosuppressive treatments may have added variability to patient repertoires. Different subtypes (of T cells) could not be told apart from one another.

Nested amplification of TCRalpha and TCRbeta cDNA involved two PCRs of approximately 17 and 9 cycles. TCRdb reprocessed the 5' RACE reads, keeping one entry per CDR3 protein, no DNA. The sample's table shows 150,000 or so distinct CDR3 sequences. The sequence was collected from a human donor with ulcerative colitis or Crohn's disease, or a healthy co-twin of an affected twin (not recorded which). What was sequenced was blood. This chain uses TRBV19 with TRBJ1-5. The CDR3 loop is CASTPPGKQPQHF.